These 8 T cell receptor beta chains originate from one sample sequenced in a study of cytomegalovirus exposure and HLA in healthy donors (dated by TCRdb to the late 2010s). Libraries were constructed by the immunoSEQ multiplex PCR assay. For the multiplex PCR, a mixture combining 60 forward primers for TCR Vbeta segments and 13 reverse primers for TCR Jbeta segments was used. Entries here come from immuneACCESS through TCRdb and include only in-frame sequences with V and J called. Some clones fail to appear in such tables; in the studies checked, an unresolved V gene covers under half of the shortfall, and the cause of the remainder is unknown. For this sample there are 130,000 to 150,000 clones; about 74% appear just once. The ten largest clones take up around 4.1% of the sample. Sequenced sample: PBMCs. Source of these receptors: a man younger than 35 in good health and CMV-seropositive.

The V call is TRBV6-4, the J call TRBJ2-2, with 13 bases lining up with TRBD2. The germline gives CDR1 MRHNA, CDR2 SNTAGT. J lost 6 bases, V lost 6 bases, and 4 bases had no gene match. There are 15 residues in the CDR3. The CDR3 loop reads CASSTSGRASGELFF. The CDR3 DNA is TGTGCCAGCAGCACTAGCGGGAGGGCCTCCGGGGAGCTGTTTTTT.

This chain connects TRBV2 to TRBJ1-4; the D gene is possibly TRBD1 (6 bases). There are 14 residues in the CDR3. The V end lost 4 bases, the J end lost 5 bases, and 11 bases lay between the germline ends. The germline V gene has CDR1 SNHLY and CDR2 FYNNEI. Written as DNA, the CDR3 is TGTGCCAGCAGTGTACAGGGTTGGAATGAAAAACTGTTTTTT. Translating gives CASSVQGWNEKLFF. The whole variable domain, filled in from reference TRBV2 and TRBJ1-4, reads EPEVTQTPSHQVTQMGQEVILRCVPISNHLYFYWYRQILGQKVEFLVSFYNNEISEKSEIFDDQFSVERPDGSNFTLKIRSTKLEDSAMYFCASSVQGWNEKLFFGSGTQLSVL.

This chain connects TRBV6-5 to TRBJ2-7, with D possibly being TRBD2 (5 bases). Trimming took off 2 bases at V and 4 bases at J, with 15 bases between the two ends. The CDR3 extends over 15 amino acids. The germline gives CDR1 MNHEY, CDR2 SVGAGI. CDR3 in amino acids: CASSYGRGGSYEQYF. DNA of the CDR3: TGTGCCAGCAGTTACGGGCGAGGAGGTTCTTACGAGCAGTACTTC.

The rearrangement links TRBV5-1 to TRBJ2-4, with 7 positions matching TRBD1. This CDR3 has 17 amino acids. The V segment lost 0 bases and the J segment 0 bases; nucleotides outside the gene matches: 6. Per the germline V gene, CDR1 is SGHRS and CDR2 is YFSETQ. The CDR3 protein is CASSLVAGGQAKNIQYF. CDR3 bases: TGCGCCAGCAGCTTGGTCGCAGGGGGTCAAGCCAAAAACATTCAGTACTTC.

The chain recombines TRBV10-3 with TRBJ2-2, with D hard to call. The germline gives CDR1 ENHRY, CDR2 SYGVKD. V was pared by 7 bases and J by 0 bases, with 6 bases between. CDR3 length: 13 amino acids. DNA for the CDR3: TGTGCCATCATGAGCCCGAACACCGGGGAGCTGTTTTTT. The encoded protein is CAIMSPNTGELFF.

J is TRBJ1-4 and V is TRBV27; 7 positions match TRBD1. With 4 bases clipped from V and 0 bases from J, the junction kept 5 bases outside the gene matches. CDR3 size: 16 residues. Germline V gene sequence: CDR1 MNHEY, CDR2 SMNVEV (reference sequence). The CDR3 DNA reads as TGTGCCAGCAGTTATAGGGGGCATGCAACTAATGAAAAACTGTTTTTT. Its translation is CASSYRGHATNEKLFF.

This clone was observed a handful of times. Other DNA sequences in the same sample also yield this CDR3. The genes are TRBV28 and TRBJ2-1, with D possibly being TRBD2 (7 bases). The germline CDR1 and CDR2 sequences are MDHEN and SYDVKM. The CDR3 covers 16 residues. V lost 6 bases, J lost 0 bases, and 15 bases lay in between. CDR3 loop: CASSLGGGSSYNEQFF. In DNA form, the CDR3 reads TGTGCCAGCAGCCTAGGGGGGGGAAGCTCCTACAATGAGCAGTTCTTC.

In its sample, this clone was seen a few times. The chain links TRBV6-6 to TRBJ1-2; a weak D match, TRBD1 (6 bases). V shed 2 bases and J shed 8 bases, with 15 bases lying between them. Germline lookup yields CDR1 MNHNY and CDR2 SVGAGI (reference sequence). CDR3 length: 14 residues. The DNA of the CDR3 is TGTGCCAGCAGTTACGCGGGGGGCGCTGGGGGCTACACCTTC. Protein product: CASSYAGGAGGYTF.